The 6 T cell receptor beta chains below were found in one sample sequenced in a study of PD-1 blockade in mismatch repair-deficient tumors. Assay: immunoSEQ multiplex PCR; the TCRdb copy retains only in-frame clones and omits some. This sample carries some 130,000 clones, more than 70% of them seen once, and the ten largest clones take 12%. The material sequenced was peripheral blood, taken just over 70 weeks after starting pembrolizumab. These receptors all come from an adult with mismatch repair-deficient cancer.

The chain employs TRBV5-1 and TRBJ2-1, with 12 bases fitting TRBD2. With 0 bases clipped from V and 4 bases from J, the junction kept 5 bases outside the gene matches. Germline CDR1 is SGHRS and CDR2 is YFSETQ. CDR3 length: 17 amino acids. The CDR3: CASSLAETSGGYNEQFF. The CDR3 nucleotides read TGCGCCAGCAGCTTGGCCGAGACTAGCGGGGGATACAATGAGCAGTTCTTC.

The chain joins TRBV6-5 to TRBJ2-7; D is undetermined. The CDR3 runs 15 residues. Germline values: CDR1 MNHEY, CDR2 SVGAGI. Trimming cost V 0 bases and J 4 bases, with 13 bases left between them. CDR3 loop: CASSYSASGRYEQYF. CDR3 sequence (DNA): TGTGCCAGCAGTTACTCCGCCTCCGGGCGGTACGAGCAGTACTTC.

The chain recombines TRBV5-1 with TRBJ1-5; D remains ambiguous. This CDR3 contains 15 residues. Germline V gene data show CDR1 as SGHRS and CDR2 as YFSETQ. V was pared by 0 bases and J by 3 bases, with 10 bases between. CDR3 in amino acids: CASSLDGSPNQPQHF. The CDR3 DNA is TGCGCCAGCAGCTTGGATGGTAGTCCCAATCAGCCCCAGCATTTT.

V usage is TRBV19 and J usage is TRBJ2-3; 8 nucleotides align to TRBD2. J gave up 4 bases and V 7 bases, and 16 bases lay outside the gene matches. The CDR3 length is 17 residues. Germline V CDR1 and CDR2: LNHDA, SQIVND (reference sequence). CDR3 region: CASTITLEREFSDTQYF. The DNA of the CDR3 is TGTGCCAGTACCATCACATTAGAGCGGGAGTTCTCAGATACGCAGTATTTT.

This sequence joins TRBV27 and TRBJ2-6, with a tentative D call TRBD2 (8 bases). CDR3 length: 19 residues. In germline, CDR1 is MNHEY, CDR2 SMNVEV (reference sequence). V was shortened by 0 bases and J by 0 bases, with 15 bases between the two germline ends. The CDR3 is CASSLSPTGTSSGANVLTF. CDR3 coding DNA: TGTGCCAGCAGTTTATCCCCGACAGGGACTAGCTCTGGGGCCAACGTCCTGACTTTC. The complete variable domain, with remaining parts taken from reference TRBV27 and TRBJ2-6, reads EAQVTQNPRYLITVTGKKLTVTCSQNMNHEYMSWYRQDPGLGLRQIYYSMNVEVTDKGDVPEGYKVSRKEKRNFPLILESPSPNQTSLYFCASSLSPTGTSSGANVLTFGAGSRLTVL.

This clone was observed a few times. The genes are TRBV10-3 and TRBJ2-7, with a weak D call TRBD2 (6 bases). Germline V lookup: CDR1 ENHRY, CDR2 SYGVKD. This CDR3 spans 12 amino acids. Trimming stripped 4 bases from V and 3 bases from J, with 7 bases between. The CDR3 coding sequence is TGTGCCATCAGTGCGGGAGACTACGAGCAGTACTTC. This sequence encodes CAISAGDYEQYF.